Here is one T cell receptor beta chain with its context. Its target antigen remains unknown. Qualities for individual bases were not recorded, and no much larger clone is one base off. The library was made by the immunoSEQ multiplex PCR assay. TCRdb took this table from immuneACCESS and kept in-frame rearrangements with V and J called. Such tables lack part of the clones; where checked against another copy, unresolved V genes explain under half of the gap, and the rest is unexplained. A total of 45,000 to 55,000 clones appear in this sample, around 92% of them only once. The ten largest clones add up to 0.91% of the sample. This sample was taken from a study of T cell changes during pregnancy in multiple sclerosis (dated by TCRdb to between 2018 and 2021). Concerning the study at large: The study examined how the T cell repertoire changed over the course of pregnancy in women with multiple sclerosis.

Looking up the germline V gene yields CDR1 MNHEY and CDR2 SVGAGI. V has 5 bases trimmed and J has 3 bases trimmed; junction bases matching no gene number 9. The CDR3 sequence holds 15 residues, the cysteine and phenylalanine included. Of the read, only the CDR3 DNA is kept; its 45 bases are in frame from base 1. This TCR derives from a female donor in good health, enrolled as a control in a pregnancy study. The V and J genes are TRBV6-5 and TRBJ2-7, and TRBD1 matches 8 of the central bases. This sample comprised CD4+ T cells from peripheral blood mononuclear cells, obtained in the second trimester of pregnancy. The CDR3 reads CASSPYPGTGYEQYF. At the DNA level, the sequence is TGTGCCAGCAGTCCCTATCCCGGGACAGGCTACGAGCAGTACTTC.